Below are 19 T cell receptor beta chains sequenced from a single sample in a study of shared clonotypes between healthy human individuals. Assay used: immunoSEQ multiplex PCR; TCRdb lists only in-frame clones, some missing. The sample records roughly 1 million clones, about 76% being singletons. The sample comprised memory CD4+ T cells sorted from blood. Subset in this sample: CD45RA-negative fraction. These receptor sequences come from a man between 18 and 29 years old in good health.

In this sample, this clone turned up once. One junction end disagrees with the germline gene, perhaps due to a read error. The rearrangement links TRBV2 to TRBJ1-3; possibly TRBD1 for D (5 bases). CDR1 is SNHLY and CDR2 is FYNNEI in the germline V gene. CDR3 size: 14 residues. The CDR3 spells CTSSVETAGNTIYF. DNA of the CDR3: TGTACCAGCAGTGTGGAGACAGCTGGAAACACCATATATTTT.

The chain joins TRBV28 to TRBJ2-5; D is unresolved. V shed 3 bases and J shed 6 bases, with 5 bases lying between them. The CDR3 loop spans 11 amino acids. CDR1 is MDHEN and CDR2 is SYDVKM in the germline V gene. CDR3: CASSLSKTQYF. The CDR3 DNA reads as TGTGCCAGCAGTTTGTCGAAGACCCAGTACTTC. The full variable domain, its missing parts supplied by reference TRBV28 and TRBJ2-5, is DVKVTQSSRYLVKRTGEKVFLECVQDMDHENMFWYRQDPGLGLRLIYFSYDVKMKEKGDIPEGYSVSREKKERFSLILESASTNQTSMYLCASSLSKTQYFGPGTRLLVL.

The chain joins TRBV19 to TRBJ1-4, with D perhaps TRBD1 (5 bases). CDR1 is LNHDA and CDR2 is SQIVND in the germline V gene (reference sequence). The CDR3 is 16 residues long. V was shortened by 7 bases and J by 8 bases, with 23 bases between the two germline ends. In nucleotides, the CDR3 is TGTGCCAGTACCTCTTATCCGTCCCACAAGGGGGAAAAACTGTTTTTT. Protein product: CASTSYPSHKGEKLFF.

V usage is TRBV7-9 and J usage is TRBJ2-7; 7 bases agree with TRBD2. This CDR3 has 15 amino acids. V was clipped by 5 bases and J by 0 bases; unmatched bases: 7. Germline V gene data show CDR1 as SEHNR and CDR2 as FQNEAQ (reference sequence). The CDR3 DNA follows: TGTGCCAGCAGCCCTAATAGCGGGTTCTCCTACGAGCAGTACTTC. Translation: CASSPNSGFSYEQYF.

V and J are TRBV6-5 and TRBJ1-2; 9 positions match TRBD1. This CDR3 comprises 15 residues. CDR1 is MNHEY and CDR2 is SVGAGI in the germline V gene. V was pared by 2 bases and J by 7 bases, with 8 bases of the junction left unmatched. In DNA, the CDR3 is TGTGCCAGCAGTTACGGGGTTACAGGGGGCTCTGGCTACACCTTC. Its translation: CASSYGVTGGSGYTF.

This rearrangement joins TRBV30 to TRBJ1-4; 7 positions match TRBD1. The CDR3 covers 13 residues. The germline V gene has CDR1 GTSNPN and CDR2 SVGIG (reference sequence). V lost 4 bases and J lost 7; bases outside the gene matches: 6. The CDR3 nucleotides read TGTGCCTGGACTGAGGGGGCCCGTGAAAAACTGTTTTTT. Translation: CAWTEGAREKLFF.

The rearrangement links TRBV30 to TRBJ2-1; D possibly matches TRBD1 or TRBD2 (5 bases each). CDR1 is GTSNPN and CDR2 is SVGIG in the germline V gene (reference sequence). CDR3 size: 13 residues. The V and J ends lost 5 bases and 9 bases respectively, with 17 bases between them. The CDR3 here is CAWVKGSLSEQFF. CDR3 in DNA: TGTGCCTGGGTGAAGGGGAGCTTGAGTGAGCAGTTCTTC. Combining the CDR3 with reference TRBV30 and TRBJ2-1 gives the whole variable domain SQTIHQWPATLVQPVGSPLSLECTVEGTSNPNLYWYRQAAGRGLQLLFYSVGIGQISSEVPQNLSASRPQDRQFILSSKKLLLSDSGFYLCAWVKGSLSEQFFGPGTRLTVL.

The table lists this clone with a count of one. This rearrangement joins TRBV6-1 to TRBJ1-1; 8 bases match TRBD1. V lost 4 bases to trimming and J lost 6 bases; unmatched junction nucleotides: 10. Per the germline V gene, CDR1 is MNHNS and CDR2 is SASEGT. The CDR3 has 15 residues. CDR3 DNA sequence: TGTGCCAGCAGTGTCGGGGCAGGGGGCAATTCTGAAGCTTTCTTT. As protein: CASSVGAGGNSEAFF.

The gene calls are TRBV5-1 and TRBJ2-7; the D gene could be TRBD1 or TRBD2 (5 bases each). Germline CDR1 SGHRS, CDR2 YFSETQ. V was shortened by 2 bases and J by 1 base, with 16 bases between the two germline ends. CDR3 size: 16 residues. The CDR3 spells CASSLDEGSPSYEQYF. The CDR3, as DNA: TGCGCCAGCAGCTTAGATGAGGGGTCGCCGTCCTACGAGCAGTACTTC. Full variable domain (missing parts from reference TRBV5-1 and TRBJ2-7): KAGVTQTPRYLIKTRGQQVTLSCSPISGHRSVSWYQQTPGQGLQFLFEYFSETQRNKGNFPGRFSGRQFSNSRSEMNVSTLELGDSALYLCASSLDEGSPSYEQYFGPGTRLTVT.

The chain carries TRBV10-2 and TRBJ1-3; D remains unclear. Germline CDR1 and CDR2: WSHSY and SAAADI. V dropped 3 bases and J dropped 0 bases, with 9 bases sitting between them. The CDR3 is 15 amino acids. For the CDR3, the DNA is TGCGCCAGCAGTGACAGAACTACCTCTGGAAACACCATATATTTT. It translates to CASSDRTTSGNTIYF.

This clone was seen a few times. V gene TRBV10-3 combines with J gene TRBJ1-3; D is possibly TRBD1 (6 bases). From germline, CDR1 is ENHRY and CDR2 SYGVKD. V was shortened by 6 bases and J by 1 base, with 16 bases between the two germline ends. This CDR3 has 16 amino acids. CDR3 loop: CAIRDTDSRSGNTIYF. In DNA, the CDR3 is TGTGCCATCAGAGATACGGACAGTAGATCTGGAAACACCATATATTTT.

This clone was recorded a few times. The chain links TRBV10-3 to TRBJ1-6; a weak D match, TRBD1 (6 bases). Deletions cut 6 bases from V and 8 bases from J, with 14 bases between. This CDR3 has 14 residues. The germline gives CDR1 ENHRY, CDR2 SYGVKD. In nucleotides, the CDR3 is TGTGCCATCAGCCCAGACAGGATTGATTCACCCCTCCACTTT. Translation: CAISPDRIDSPLHF.

The V call is TRBV27, the J call TRBJ1-1, with TRBD1 matching over 8 bases. The junction had 3 bases not matched to a gene; V was cut back by 2 bases and J by 4 bases. CDR3 length: 14 residues. Germline V gene data show CDR1 as MNHEY and CDR2 as SMNVEV (reference sequence). CDR3: CASSLAGGVTEAFF. CDR3 sequence (DNA): TGTGCCAGCAGTTTAGCAGGGGGCGTCACTGAAGCTTTCTTT.

V gene TRBV19 combines with J gene TRBJ1-5; 9 bases align to TRBD1. Germline CDR1 reads LNHDA; CDR2 reads SQIVND (reference sequence). V dropped 8 bases and J dropped 5; count of bases not matched to a gene: 10. The CDR3 totals 15 residues. The CDR3 region is CASARPTGGYQPQHF. CDR3 bases: TGTGCCAGTGCCCGACCGACAGGGGGATATCAGCCCCAGCATTTT.

The chain joins TRBV30 to TRBJ1-5; weak D call: TRBD1 (6 bases). Germline CDR1 and CDR2: GTSNPN and SVGIG (reference sequence). CDR3 length: 15 residues. V lost 0 bases and J 3 bases, leaving 12 bases between the germline ends. The CDR3 protein is CAWSVIGQPNQPQHF. The CDR3, as DNA: TGTGCCTGGAGTGTCATCGGACAGCCCAATCAGCCCCAGCATTTT.

The gene calls are TRBV9 and TRBJ2-3, with 12 positions matching TRBD2. Unmatched junction bases numbered 5, after V lost 0 bases and J lost 6 bases. The CDR3 has 16 residues. Germline V gene sequence: CDR1 SGDLS, CDR2 YYNGEE. This chain's CDR3 is CASSVGLLAGGDTQYF. The CDR3 DNA reads TGTGCCAGCAGCGTAGGCCTGCTAGCGGGAGGGGATACGCAGTATTTT.

The chain couples TRBV10-2 to TRBJ1-5; TRBD1 aligns across 7 bases. The CDR3 covers 12 residues. V was pared by 9 bases and J by 4 bases, with 3 bases of the junction left unmatched. Per germline, CDR1 WSHSY and CDR2 SAAADI. Written as DNA, the CDR3 is TGCGCCAGTCGACAGGGTAATCAGCCCCAGCATTTT. Amino acids: CASRQGNQPQHF.

This clone appeared a single time. The chain is built from TRBV5-4 and TRBJ2-7; 9 nucleotides agree with TRBD1. V was clipped by 4 bases and J by 2 bases; unmatched bases: 7. CDR1 and CDR2 from the germline V gene are SGHNT and YYREEE (reference sequence). The CDR3 length is 15 residues. CDR3 DNA: TGTGCCAGCAGCGGCCGGGGACAGGGTCCCTACGAGCAGTACTTC. This sequence encodes CASSGRGQGPYEQYF.

The J gene is TRBJ1-1, the V gene TRBV7-8; D remains unclear. Trimming cost V 1 base and J 0 bases, with 6 bases left between them. The CDR3 extends over 14 amino acids. Germline CDR1 is SGHVS and CDR2 is FQNEAQ. This CDR3 is CASSLGVMNTEAFF. In nucleotides, the CDR3 is TGTGCCAGCAGCTTAGGGGTGATGAACACTGAAGCTTTCTTT.